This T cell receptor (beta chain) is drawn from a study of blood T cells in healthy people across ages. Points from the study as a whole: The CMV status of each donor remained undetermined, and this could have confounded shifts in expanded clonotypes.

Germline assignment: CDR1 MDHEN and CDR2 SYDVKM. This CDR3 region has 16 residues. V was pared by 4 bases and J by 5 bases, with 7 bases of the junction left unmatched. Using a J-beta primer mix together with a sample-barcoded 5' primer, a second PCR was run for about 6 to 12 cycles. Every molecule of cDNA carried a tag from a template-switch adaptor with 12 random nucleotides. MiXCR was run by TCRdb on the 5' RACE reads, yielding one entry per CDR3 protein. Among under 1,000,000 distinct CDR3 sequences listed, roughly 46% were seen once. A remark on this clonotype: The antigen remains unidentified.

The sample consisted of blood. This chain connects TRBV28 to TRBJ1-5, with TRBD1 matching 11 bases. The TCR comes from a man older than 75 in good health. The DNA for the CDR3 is TGTGCCAGCAGTTCTCCGGACAGGGGGCAGGATCAGCCCCAGCATTTT. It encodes CASSSPDRGQDQPQHF.